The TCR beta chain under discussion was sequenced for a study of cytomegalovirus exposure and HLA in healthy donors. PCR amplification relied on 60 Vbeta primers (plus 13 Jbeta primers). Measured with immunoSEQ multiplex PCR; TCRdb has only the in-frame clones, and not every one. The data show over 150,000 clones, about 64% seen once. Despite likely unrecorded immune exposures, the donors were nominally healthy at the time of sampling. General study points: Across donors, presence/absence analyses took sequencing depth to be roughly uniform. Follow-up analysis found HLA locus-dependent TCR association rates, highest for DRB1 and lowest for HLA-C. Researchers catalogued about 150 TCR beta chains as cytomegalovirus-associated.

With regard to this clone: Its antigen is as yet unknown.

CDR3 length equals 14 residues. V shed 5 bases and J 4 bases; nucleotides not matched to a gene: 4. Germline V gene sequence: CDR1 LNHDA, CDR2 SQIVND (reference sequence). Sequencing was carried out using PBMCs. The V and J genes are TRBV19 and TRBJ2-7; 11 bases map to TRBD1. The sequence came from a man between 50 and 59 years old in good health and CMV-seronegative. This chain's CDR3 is CASSHGQGAYEQYF. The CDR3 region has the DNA TGTGCCAGTAGTCATGGACAGGGGGCTTACGAGCAGTACTTC.